These 22 T cell receptor beta chains came from one sample sequenced in a study of OX40 agonist ivuxolimab in advanced cancers. Using immunoSEQ multiplex PCR, the repertoire was profiled, and TCRdb retains in-frame clones only, with some absent. The sample carries about 79,000 clones, roughly 94% recorded once. The specimen comprised CD4+ or CD8+ T cells sorted from blood, sampled in a trial of the OX40 agonist ivuxolimab. The receptors originated from an adult with an advanced solid tumor such as melanoma, head and neck, liver or kidney cancer.

In its sample, this clone was seen once. The chain couples TRBV29-1 to TRBJ2-7; TRBD1 is a possible D gene (6 bases). V was trimmed by 4 bases and J by 0 bases, leaving 19 bases between them. CDR3 size: 16 residues. Germline CDR1 and CDR2: SQVTM and ANQGSEA. CDR3 DNA: TGCAGCGTTGGGGGCTTGTCGACAGGCGACTCCTACGAGCAGTACTTC. It translates to CSVGGLSTGDSYEQYF.

This clone was picked up a small number of times. The chain joins TRBV10-1 to TRBJ2-7; 9 bases align to TRBD2. The V gene's germline CDR1 is WNHNN and CDR2 SYGVQD (reference sequence). V lost 3 bases and J lost 0; bases outside the gene matches: 3. This CDR3 spans 15 amino acids. The chain's CDR3 is CASSDLAGNSYEQYF. In nucleotides, the CDR3 is TGCGCCAGCAGTGATCTAGCGGGGAACTCCTACGAGCAGTACTTC.

V gene TRBV29-1 combines with J gene TRBJ2-7; 9 bases fit TRBD1. The J segment lost 5 bases and the V segment lost 3 bases, leaving 8 bases of the junction unmatched. The germline CDR1 and CDR2 sequences are SQVTM and ANQGSEA. The CDR3 sequence is 14 residues long. The CDR3 nucleotides read TGCAGCGTTGAGGCCGGGACAGGGTTCGACGAGCAGTACTTC. Translated, it gives CSVEAGTGFDEQYF.

The chain uses TRBV7-6 and TRBJ2-3; D might be TRBD2 (6 bases). Germline CDR1 reads SGHVS; CDR2 reads FNYEAQ. The V and J ends lost 2 bases and 5 bases respectively, with 11 bases between them. The CDR3 covers 14 residues. CDR3 nucleotides: TGTGCCAGCAGCTTATTGGGGGGACTAGATACGCAGTATTTT. This sequence encodes CASSLLGGLDTQYF.

V usage is TRBV7-9 and J usage is TRBJ1-1; 7 bases line up with TRBD1. Germline CDR1 reads SEHNR; CDR2 reads FQNEAQ (reference sequence). With V trimmed by 6 bases and J by 4 bases, 8 bases remained unmatched. The CDR3 spans 14 residues. The DNA for the CDR3 is TGTGCCAGCAGACCCGACAGGGCCGGCACTGAAGCTTTCTTT. As protein: CASRPDRAGTEAFF.

V is TRBV13 and J is TRBJ2-7, with D possibly called TRBD1 or TRBD2 (6 bases each). CDR3 length: 14 residues. With 5 bases removed from V and 3 bases from J, the gap between germline ends came to 14 bases. CDR1 and CDR2 from the germline V gene are PRHDT and FYEKMQ (reference sequence). CDR3 bases: TGTGCCAGCAGCCCCGGGGGCGAAATCTACGAGCAGTACTTC. Its translation is CASSPGGEIYEQYF.

The V and J genes are TRBV27 and TRBJ2-3; a weak D match, TRBD2 (6 bases). The CDR3 consists of 15 residues. Germline V CDR1 and CDR2: MNHEY, SMNVEV (reference sequence). The V end was cut by 1 base, the J end by 2 bases, with 10 bases between. The DNA for the CDR3 is TGTGCCAGCAGTTTATATCTAGCGAACACAGATACGCAGTATTTT. This encodes CASSLYLANTDTQYF.

The V and J genes are TRBV4-1 and TRBJ2-7, with 10 bases fitting TRBD1. The CDR3 covers 17 residues. Losses at the gene ends were 1 base for V and 3 bases for J; bases not matched to a gene: 9. Germline V gene sequence: CDR1 MGHRA, CDR2 YSYEKL. The CDR3 region has the DNA TGCGCCAGCAGCCAAGCTGCCGGGACAGGGGTAATCTACGAGCAGTACTTC. This codes for CASSQAAGTGVIYEQYF.

The rearrangement uses TRBV6-6 and TRBJ1-5, with TRBD1 identical over 7 bases. Germline V lookup: CDR1 MNHNY, CDR2 SVGAGI (reference sequence). The CDR3 extends over 15 amino acids. The J segment lost 1 base and the V segment lost 2 bases, leaving 2 bases of the junction unmatched. CDR3 protein: CASSYAGQSNQPQHF. As DNA, the CDR3 is TGTGCCAGCAGTTACGCGGGACAGAGCAATCAGCCCCAGCATTTT.

The chain uses TRBV15 and TRBJ2-7; D may be TRBD1 (7 bases). The CDR3 runs 15 residues. Germline V gene lookup returns CDR1 LNHNV and CDR2 YYDKDF (reference sequence). Trimming removed 6 bases at V and 4 bases at J, with 19 bases between. The CDR3: CATSQGGFGEYEQYF. CDR3 in DNA: TGTGCCACCAGTCAGGGGGGTTTTGGGGAGTACGAGCAGTACTTC.

The chain combines TRBV28 with TRBJ2-2; D ambiguous. Trimming took 10 bases from V and 1 from J, leaving 13 bases between them. CDR1 and CDR2 (germline): MDHEN, SYDVKM. CDR3 length: 14 residues. The CDR3 protein is CATTPGLNTGELFF. The CDR3 DNA follows: TGTGCCACCACACCCGGATTGAACACCGGGGAGCTGTTTTTT.

The chain links TRBV27 to TRBJ1-1; tentative D call: TRBD1 (5 bases). Per the germline V gene, CDR1 is MNHEY and CDR2 is SMNVEV (reference sequence). V was cut by 2 bases and J by 10 bases, with 17 bases left in between. The CDR3 runs 14 residues. The DNA of the CDR3 is TGTGCCAGCAGTTTAGAGGGGTCGGCACAAGGAGCTTTCTTT. Protein product: CASSLEGSAQGAFF.

This chain links TRBV5-6 with TRBJ2-1, with a possible D match to TRBD1 (5 bases). V was clipped by 5 bases and J by 4 bases, with 13 bases between them. Germline V gives CDR1 SGHDT, CDR2 YYEEEE. The CDR3 consists of 14 residues. CDR3 coding DNA: TGTGCCAGCAGTCTCGACAGTTTATACAATGAGCAGTTCTTC. Translated: CASSLDSLYNEQFF.

This chain joins TRBV5-4 and TRBJ2-7, with 8 bases fitting TRBD1. Trimming cost V 5 bases and J 3 bases; bases outside gene matches: 10. This CDR3 is 15 amino acids long. The V gene's germline CDR1 is SGHNT and CDR2 YYREEE (reference sequence). This CDR3 is CASSSGAGGFYEQYF. CDR3 in DNA: TGTGCCAGCAGTTCTGGCGCAGGGGGCTTCTACGAGCAGTACTTC.

The genes are TRBV7-2 and TRBJ2-7; 9 bases fit TRBD2. Germline CDR1 SGHTA, CDR2 FQGNSA. CDR3 size: 19 residues. V gave up 3 bases and J gave up 0 bases; unmatched junction bases: 15. The chain's CDR3 is CASSFDGLAGFKSSYEQYF. CDR3 DNA: TGTGCCAGCAGCTTCGATGGGCTAGCGGGGTTCAAAAGCTCCTACGAGCAGTACTTC. Drawing the rest from reference TRBV7-2 and TRBJ2-7, the complete variable domain is GAGVSQSPSNKVTEKGKDVELRCDPISGHTALYWYRQSLGQGLEFLIYFQGNSAPDKSGLPSDRFSAERTGGSVSTLTIQRTQQEDSAVYLCASSFDGLAGFKSSYEQYFGPGTRLTVT.

This chain connects TRBV11-2 to TRBJ2-5; TRBD1 or TRBD2 may be the D gene (5 bases each). Germline-derived CDR1 and CDR2 are SGHAT and FQNNGV. V gave up 7 bases and J gave up 0 bases, with 18 bases separating them. The CDR3 contains 16 residues. CDR3 loop: CASMLDGGPYQETQYF. Here the CDR3 DNA reads TGTGCCAGCATGCTTGATGGGGGACCGTACCAAGAGACCCAGTACTTC. Full variable domain (remainder filled in from reference TRBV11-2 and TRBJ2-5): EAGVAQSPRYKIIEKRQSVAFWCNPISGHATLYWYQQILGQGPKLLIQFQNNGVVDDSQLPKDRFSAERLKGVDSTLKIQPAKLEDSAVYLCASMLDGGPYQETQYFGPGTRLLVL.

J is TRBJ2-7 and V is TRBV18; 8 bases match TRBD1. Germline V gives CDR1 KGHSH, CDR2 LQKENI. The CDR3 runs 15 residues. Trimming at V came to 4 bases and at J to 3 bases, leaving 8 bases not matched to a gene. CDR3 bases: TGTGCCAGCTCACGACCCGGGACAGGTAACTACGAGCAGTACTTC. Its protein is CASSRPGTGNYEQYF.

The V gene is TRBV5-4, the J gene TRBJ2-7; D is uncertain. CDR1 SGHNT and CDR2 YYREEE come from the germline V gene (reference sequence). V was trimmed by 3 bases and J by 4 bases, leaving 5 bases between them. This CDR3 has 11 residues. The CDR3 DNA sequence: TGTGCCAGCAGCTCTGTTTACGAGCAGTACTTC. Encoded protein: CASSSVYEQYF. Combining the CDR3 with reference TRBV5-4 and TRBJ2-7 gives the whole variable domain ETGVTQSPTHLIKTRGQQVTLRCSSQSGHNTVSWYQQALGQGPQFIFQYYREEENGRGNFPPRFSGLQFPNYSSELNVNALELDDSALYLCASSSVYEQYFGPGTRLTVT.

The genes are TRBV9 and TRBJ2-1; 8 bases fit TRBD2. Per germline, CDR1 SGDLS and CDR2 YYNGEE. Unmatched junction bases numbered 12, after V lost 3 bases and J lost 4 bases. This CDR3 is built from 17 residues. The CDR3 loop is CASSDSRAEREYNEQFF. CDR3 nucleotide sequence: TGTGCCAGCAGCGACTCACGGGCAGAGCGGGAGTACAATGAGCAGTTCTTC.

The chain couples TRBV7-2 to TRBJ2-7; D unresolved. The CDR3 consists of 13 residues. Trimming removed 4 bases from V and 3 bases from J, with 10 bases in between. CDR1 SGHTA and CDR2 FQGNSA come from the germline V gene. In DNA form, the CDR3 reads TGTGCCAGCAGCTCCGGGTTACTCTACGAGCAGTACTTC. Translated: CASSSGLLYEQYF.

This clone was seen a single time. The V gene is TRBV5-4, the J gene TRBJ2-3; weak D call: TRBD2 (6 bases). CDR1 is SGHNT and CDR2 is YYREEE in the germline V gene (reference sequence). The CDR3 is 14 residues long. V was cut by 4 bases and J by 0 bases, with 9 bases left in between. The CDR3 DNA sequence: TGTGCCAGCAGCCAGGGACTGAGCACAGATACGCAGTATTTT. It encodes CASSQGLSTDTQYF.

This sequence joins TRBV4-3 and TRBJ2-7, with unresolved D. This CDR3 spans 13 amino acids. V lost 4 bases and J 3 bases, leaving 10 bases between the germline ends. Germline V gives CDR1 LGHNA, CDR2 YSLEER. As DNA, the CDR3 is TGCGCCAGCAGCCCAACCCGTCACTACGAGCAGTACTTC. Amino acid sequence: CASSPTRHYEQYF.